Listed below are T cell receptor beta chains from one sample, sequenced in a study of T-cell reconstitution after alpha-beta-depleted transplantation in children. TCRdb re-called the PCR reads with MiXCR, one entry per CDR3 protein. The sample records around 230,000 distinct CDR3 sequences, roughly a sixth being singletons. This specimen consisted of PBMCs, mostly from graft donor cells, obtained 360 days after TCRalphabeta/CD19-depleted stem cell transplant. These receptors were collected from a male patient aged 2 to 9 who had a stem cell transplant for acute lymphoblastic leukemia, so the T cells may come from the graft donor. Both conserved end residues are part of each CDR3. The order of the fields is clone size, V gene, D gene, J gene, CDR3 protein, CDR3 DNA. A D gene is named only where the DNA matches it firmly. Expanded clones are given a class, and other clones once, few, many or no size at all.

NA,TRBV6-5,NA,TRBJ2-7,CASMPGDEQYF,TGTGCCAGCATGCCTGGGGACGAGCAGTACTTC
NA,TRBV7-2,TRBD2,TRBJ2-1,CASSLMIASGLNEQFF,TGTGCCAGCAGCTTAATGATCGCTAGCGGCTTGAATGAGCAGTTCTTC
many,TRBV28,NA,TRBJ1-2,CASSLGQTNYGYTF,TGTGCCAGCAGTTTAGGACAGACTAACTATGGCTACACCTTC
NA,TRBV7-8,NA,TRBJ1-4,CASSLGGRKEKLFF,TGTGCCAGCAGCTTAGGGGGCAGGAAAGAAAAACTGTTTTTT
few,TRBV6-2/TRBV6-3,NA,TRBJ2-7,CASSRDRPYEQYF,TGTGCCAGCAGTCGTGACAGGCCCTACGAGCAGTACTTC
NA,TRBV7-9,NA,TRBJ1-5,CASSQAPNQPQHF,TGTGCCAGCAGCCAAGCCCCCAATCAGCCCCAGCATTTT
many,TRBV5-1,NA,TRBJ1-5,CASSLAGSNQPQHF,TGTGCCAGCAGCTTGGCGGGGAGCAATCAGCCCCAGCATTTT
few,TRBV12-3/TRBV12-4,NA,TRBJ1-5,CASSLHGFSNQPQHF,TGTGCCAGCAGTTTACATGGATTTAGCAATCAGCCCCAGCATTTT
many,TRBV12-3/TRBV12-4,TRBD1,TRBJ2-2,CAIAQGANTGELFF,TGTGCCATAGCACAGGGGGCGAACACCGGGGAGCTGTTTTTT
few,TRBV20-1,NA,TRBJ1-2,CSARWQGGGYTF,TGCAGTGCTAGATGGCAGGGCGGTGGCTACACCTTC
few,TRBV10-2,TRBD2,TRBJ2-3,CACSGRAVTDTQYF,TGCGCCTGTAGCGGGAGGGCGGTGACAGATACGCAGTATTTT
NA,TRBV12-3/TRBV12-4,NA,TRBJ1-5,CASSSGPRGQPQHF,TGTGCCAGCAGTTCGGGCCCAAGGGGTCAGCCCCAGCATTTT
few,TRBV9,NA,TRBJ1-1,CASSLPSSEAFF,TGTGCCAGCAGCCTGCCAAGCTCTGAAGCTTTCTTT
few,TRBV11-2,NA,TRBJ2-3,CASSGTYTDTQYF,TGTGCCAGCAGCGGTACTTACACAGATACGCAGTATTTT
NA,TRBV9,NA,TRBJ2-1,CASSVTTTVSPHEQFF,TGTGCCAGCAGCGTGACCACGACAGTGTCGCCGCATGAGCAGTTCTTC